The 22 T cell receptor beta chains given below trace back to one sample, sequenced in a study of CD8+CD57+ T cells in acquired aplastic anemia. Only patients with CD8+CD57+ cell expansion on flow cytometry were chosen for sequencing. Genomic DNA, serving as template, underwent TCR beta VDJ and CDR3 profiling. Via MiXCR, TCRdb re-called the reads, giving one row per CDR3 protein. The table shows around 200,000 distinct CDR3 sequences, with less than 50% occurring only once. Input material: sorted CD4+, CD8+, or CD8+CD57+ T cells (not recorded which) from PBMCs. The receptors were sampled from a human donor with aplastic anemia.

This clonotype showed up many times. This rearrangement joins TRBV5-1 to TRBJ2-7, with D perhaps given as TRBD1 or TRBD2 (6 bases each). From germline, CDR1 is SGHRS and CDR2 YFSETQ. This CDR3 spans 14 amino acids. The germline V and J ends were trimmed by 4 bases and 5 bases, with 16 bases remaining between them. CDR3 nucleotide sequence: TGCGCCAGCAGCCGGACTCCGGGGGCCCACGAGCAGTACTTC. This sequence encodes CASSRTPGAHEQYF. Based on the CDR3 plus reference TRBV5-1 and TRBJ2-7, the full variable domain is KAGVTQTPRYLIKTRGQQVTLSCSPISGHRSVSWYQQTPGQGLQFLFEYFSETQRNKGNFPGRFSGRQFSNSRSEMNVSTLELGDSALYLCASSRTPGAHEQYFGPGTRLTVT.

This clonotype was seen many times. The chain combines TRBV12-3 or TRBV12-4 with TRBJ2-2; 10 nucleotides line up with TRBD1. Trimming cost V 6 bases and J 3 bases; bases outside gene matches: 4. The CDR3 runs 15 residues. CDR3 protein: CASRSGTGDTGELFF. CDR3 sequence (DNA): TGTGCCAGCAGGTCCGGGACAGGGGACACCGGGGAGCTGTTTTTT.

This clonotype has a handful of counts. The V gene is TRBV24-1, the J gene TRBJ2-7; no clear D gene. The CDR3 loop spans 13 amino acids. From germline, CDR1 is KGHDR and CDR2 SFDVKD. Trimming removed 4 bases at V and 6 bases at J, with 12 bases between. CDR3 sequence reads: CATSDHAWGEQYF. CDR3 DNA sequence: TGTGCCACCAGTGACCACGCTTGGGGCGAGCAGTACTTC.

This clonotype was counted at least ten times. For the CDR3, the DNA is TGTGCCAGCAGTCGTGGGCCCCTAGCGGGGGGAGATACGCAGTATTTT. Amino acid sequence: CASSRGPLAGGDTQYF. The chain combines TRBV7-3 with TRBJ2-3, with 11 positions matching TRBD2. Germline V gives CDR1 SGHTA, CDR2 FQGTGA. The CDR3 runs 16 residues. V lost 6 bases and J lost 5; bases outside the gene matches: 10. The full variable domain, its missing parts supplied by reference TRBV7-3 and TRBJ2-3, is GAGVSQTPSNKVTEKGKYVELRCDPISGHTALYWYRQSLGQGPEFLIYFQGTGAADDSGLPNDRFFAVRPEGSVSTLKIQRTERGDSAVYLCASSRGPLAGGDTQYFGPGTRLTVL.

On this clonotype itself: A junction end diverges from the germline sequence, so it may reflect a read error. The chain employs TRBV20-1 and TRBJ1-2, with no clear D. The germline CDR1 and CDR2 sequences are DFQATT and SNEGSKA (reference sequence). The CDR3 runs 11 residues. The CDR3 sequence is CSARLDSGYTF. The CDR3 region has the DNA TGCAGTGCTAGGTTAGATAGTGGCTATACCTTC.

This clonotype was seen more than once but under ten times. This rearrangement joins TRBV20-1 to TRBJ2-5, with D possibly TRBD2 on 5 matching bases. Germline V CDR1 and CDR2: DFQATT, SNEGSKA (reference sequence). The CDR3 is made up of 13 amino acids. Trimming pared 5 bases from V and 1 base from J, leaving 11 bases between. The CDR3 bases are TGCAGTGCTGGAAACGGGATCCAAGAGACCCAGTACTTC. This translates into CSAGNGIQETQYF.

This clonotype was seen only a few times. This chain links TRBV6-1 with TRBJ1-5; D gene unclear. CDR1 is MNHNS and CDR2 is SASEGT in the germline V gene. The CDR3 totals 14 residues. V was shortened by 3 bases and J by 6 bases, with 12 bases between the two germline ends. CDR3 DNA sequence: TGTGCCAGCAGTGACCAAGGGCCGAGTCAGCCCCAGCATTTT. Protein: CASSDQGPSQPQHF.

For this clonotype: This may come from a read error, since a much larger clone is one base off. This sequence joins TRBV12-3 or TRBV12-4 and TRBJ1-5; 8 nucleotides agree with TRBD1. This CDR3 has 16 amino acids. CDR3 DNA: TGTGCCAGCAGTTTAGCTCGGGACAGGTTCAATCGGCCCCAGCATTTT. Protein product: CASSLARDRFNRPQHF.

Only one count was recorded for this clonotype. The genes are TRBV7-3 and TRBJ2-7; D may be TRBD1 (6 bases). This CDR3 is built from 13 residues. Germline-derived CDR1 and CDR2 are SGHTA and FQGTGA. V was trimmed by 5 bases and J by 6 bases, leaving 14 bases between them. For the CDR3, the DNA is TGTGCCAGCAGCCAACAGGGTCGGTCCGAGCAGTACTTC. It translates to CASSQQGRSEQYF. Filled out from reference TRBV7-3 and TRBJ2-7, the complete variable domain reads GAGVSQTPSNKVTEKGKYVELRCDPISGHTALYWYRQSLGQGPEFLIYFQGTGAADDSGLPNDRFFAVRPEGSVSTLKIQRTERGDSAVYLCASSQQGRSEQYFGPGTRLTVT.

This chain uses TRBV9 with TRBJ2-3; 9 nucleotides match TRBD2. J lost 0 bases, V lost 0 bases, and 5 bases had no gene match. This CDR3 region has 17 residues. Germline CDR1 is SGDLS and CDR2 is YYNGEE. The CDR3 DNA reads as TGTGCCAGCAGCGTAGGGCTAGCGGGAACAAGCACAGATACGCAGTATTTT. Its protein product is CASSVGLAGTSTDTQYF. The full variable domain, its missing parts supplied by reference TRBV9 and TRBJ2-3, is DSGVTQTPKHLITATGQRVTLRCSPRSGDLSVYWYQQSLDQGLQFLIQYYNGEERAKGNILERFSAQQFPDLHSELNLSSLELGDSALYFCASSVGLAGTSTDTQYFGPGTRLTVL.

The V and J genes are TRBV5-6 and TRBJ1-3; D may be TRBD1 (6 bases). The germline V gene has CDR1 SGHDT and CDR2 YYEEEE. Trimming took 3 bases from V and 2 from J, leaving 12 bases between them. The CDR3 is made up of 15 amino acids. The CDR3 reads CASSSPTGTGNTIYF. As DNA, the CDR3 is TGTGCCAGCAGCTCGCCGACAGGAACTGGAAACACCATATATTTT. Looking up the rest from reference TRBV5-6 and TRBJ1-3 gives the full variable domain: DAGVTQSPTHLIKTRGQQVTLRCSPKSGHDTVSWYQQALGQGPQFIFQYYEEEERQRGNFPDRFSGHQFPNYSSELNVNALLLGDSALYLCASSSPTGTGNTIYFGEGSWLTVV.

The rearrangement uses TRBV20-1 and TRBJ2-5; 10 positions agree with TRBD1. CDR3 length: 14 amino acids. CDR1 is DFQATT, CDR2 SNEGSKA, per germline (reference sequence). The V segment lost 3 bases and the J segment 4 bases; nucleotides outside the gene matches: 5. CDR3 nucleotides: TGCAGTGCTAGCGGGACAGGGGTTGCAGAGACCCAGTACTTC. Translation: CSASGTGVAETQYF.

The J gene is TRBJ1-1, the V gene TRBV2; D not resolved. The germline gives CDR1 SNHLY, CDR2 FYNNEI. V lost 5 bases, J lost 4 bases, and 8 bases lay in between. The CDR3 has 12 amino acids. Here the CDR3 reads CASSREGTEAFF. The CDR3, as DNA: TGTGCCAGCAGTCGGGAGGGCACTGAAGCTTTCTTT.

Notes on this clonotype: The junction shows a germline mismatch at one end, possibly a read error. The V gene is TRBV7-7, the J gene TRBJ2-1; D uncertain. Per the germline V gene, CDR1 is SSHAT and CDR2 is FNYEAQ (reference sequence). The CDR3 loop spans 14 amino acids. CDR3: CASSLMHRANEQFF. The CDR3 nucleotides read TGTGCTAGCAGCCTCATGCATAGGGCGAATGAGCAGTTCTTC.

V usage is TRBV5-6 and J usage is TRBJ1-2; TRBD1 might be the D (6 bases). The germline V and J ends were trimmed by 0 bases and 7 bases, with 10 bases remaining between them. The CDR3 contains 13 residues. Germline CDR1 and CDR2: SGHDT and YYEEEE. The CDR3 here is CASSLGVRGGYTF. The CDR3 DNA sequence: TGTGCCAGCAGCTTGGGTGTCAGGGGTGGCTACACCTTC.

Concerning this clonotype: The CDR3 does not close with the conserved phenylalanine or tryptophan, likely indicating a read error. The V and J genes are TRBV7-9 and TRBJ2-7, with 7 bases identical to TRBD1. Germline CDR1 reads SEHNR; CDR2 reads FQNEAQ (reference sequence). J lost 1 base, V lost 4 bases, and 4 bases had no gene match. The CDR3 spans 14 residues. The CDR3 is CASSSDRLSYEQYL. In DNA form, the CDR3 reads TGTGCCAGCAGCTCGGACAGGCTATCCTACGAGCAGTACCTC.

This clonotype was picked up many times. This chain connects TRBV7-6 to TRBJ2-2; 9 nucleotides align to TRBD1. The CDR3 contains 16 residues. Germline CDR1 and CDR2: SGHVS and FNYEAQ. J gave up 4 bases and V 5 bases, and 8 bases lay outside the gene matches. The CDR3: CASSPGTGKGTGELFF. The CDR3 DNA follows: TGTGCCAGCAGCCCAGGGACAGGGAAGGGCACCGGGGAGCTGTTTTTT.

At least ten counts were recorded for this clonotype. This chain joins TRBV12-3 or TRBV12-4 and TRBJ1-5, with D hard to call. The CDR3 runs 12 residues. Trimming shortened V by 4 bases and J by 5 bases, and 6 bases separated the two germline ends. This CDR3 reads CASSSPHQPQHF. CDR3 bases: TGTGCCAGCAGTTCCCCACATCAGCCCCAGCATTTT.

This clonotype occurred a few times. The chain uses TRBV10-3 and TRBJ2-5, with a possible D match to TRBD2 (5 bases). V shed 0 bases and J shed 5 bases, with 13 bases lying between them. The germline V gene encodes CDR1 ENHRY and CDR2 SYGVKD. The CDR3 has 15 residues. In DNA, the CDR3 is TGTGCCATCAGTGAGTCAGTGGGGTCGGGGGAGACCCAGTACTTC. Protein product: CAISESVGSGETQYF.

V is TRBV20-1 and J is TRBJ2-1, with TRBD2 matching 7 bases. Germline trimming cut 4 bases from V and 0 bases from J; bases unmatched to any gene: 9. This CDR3 contains 16 residues. Germline assignment: CDR1 DFQATT and CDR2 SNEGSKA (reference sequence). In DNA, the CDR3 is TGCAGTGCTAAGGAGGGCGGGGGAGGCTCCTACAATGAGCAGTTCTTC. Its protein product is CSAKEGGGGSYNEQFF.

This clonotype was observed a few times. V gene TRBV6-1 combines with J gene TRBJ1-3, with D possibly being TRBD1 (6 bases). Germline values: CDR1 MNHNS, CDR2 SASEGT. V was cut by 2 bases and J by 0 bases, with 17 bases left in between. The CDR3 has 18 residues. This chain's CDR3 is CASSERQASPDSGNTIYF. In nucleotides, the CDR3 is TGTGCCAGCAGTGAACGACAGGCCAGCCCTGACTCTGGAAACACCATATATTTT.

The chain has TRBV6-1 and TRBJ1-1; D gene uncertain. V dropped 6 bases and J dropped 2 bases, with 13 bases sitting between them. CDR1 and CDR2 (germline): MNHNS, SASEGT. CDR3 length: 14 residues. The CDR3: CASSDRGSNTEAFF. The CDR3 DNA is TGTGCCAGCAGCGATCGAGGCAGCAACACTGAAGCTTTCTTT.